This is a list of T cell receptor beta chains from one sample in a study of OX40 agonist ivuxolimab in advanced cancers. Clones were sequenced by immunoSEQ multiplex PCR, and TCRdb holds only the in-frame ones, with some missing. Among 65,000 to 95,000 clones listed, just over 85% were seen once. The sample was CD4+ or CD8+ T cells sorted from blood, taken in a trial of the OX40 agonist ivuxolimab. These receptors were taken from an adult with an advanced solid tumor such as melanoma, head and neck, liver or kidney cancer. Each CDR3 is given with its conserved first and last residue. D genes are given only for firm matches. The size entry is marked missing in some rows and otherwise reads once, few, many or a size class.

J gene,clone size,V gene,D gene,CDR3 protein,CDR3 DNA
TRBJ2-4,NA,TRBV19,NA,CASSMATNIQYF,TGTGCCAGTAGTATGGCGACGAACATTCAGTACTTC
TRBJ2-5,NA,TRBV25-1,NA,CASSVGASGTQYF,TGTGCCAGCAGTGTCGGGGCCTCCGGGACCCAGTACTTC
TRBJ2-2,NA,TRBV7-2,TRBD1,CASSRQGNTGELFF,TGTGCCAGCAGCCGACAGGGAAACACCGGGGAGCTGTTTTTT
TRBJ2-3,NA,TRBV6-1,TRBD2,CASKASGIDTQYF,TGTGCCAGCAAGGCTAGCGGGATAGATACGCAGTATTTT
TRBJ1-3,NA,TRBV10-3,NA,CAISESGSGNTIYF,TGTGCCATCAGTGAGTCAGGCTCTGGAAACACCATATATTTT
TRBJ2-1,NA,TRBV2,TRBD2,CASKSSGNYNEQFF,TGTGCCAGCAAGTCTAGCGGGAACTACAATGAGCAGTTCTTC
TRBJ1-5,NA,TRBV13,NA,CASSSRGSGQPQHF,TGTGCCAGCAGCTCCCGGGGAAGTGGACAGCCCCAGCATTTT
TRBJ2-7,NA,TRBV20-1,TRBD1,CSARWPDRVYF,TGCAGTGCTAGATGGCCGGACAGGGTGTACTTC
TRBJ2-7,NA,TRBV29-1,NA,CSVAAAGQSYEQYF,TGCAGCGTGGCAGCGGCGGGACAGTCCTACGAGCAGTACTTC
TRBJ1-5,NA,TRBV19,TRBD1,CASSNWDSIMGGNQPQHF,TGTGCCAGTAGTAACTGGGACAGCATCATGGGTGGCAATCAGCCCCAGCATTTT
TRBJ2-2,NA,TRBV6-1,TRBD2,CASSERTSGTGELFF,TGTGCCAGCAGTGAACGGACTAGCGGGACGGGGGAGCTGTTTTTT
TRBJ1-2,NA,TRBV10-3,NA,CAISDVGGTNYGYTF,TGTGCCATCAGTGATGTGGGGGGCACGAACTATGGCTACACCTTC
TRBJ2-5,NA,TRBV6-5,TRBD2,CASRSGSETQYF,TGTGCCAGCAGGAGCGGGAGTGAGACCCAGTACTTC
TRBJ2-7,NA,TRBV30,NA,CAWSVGLSGEQYF,TGTGCCTGGAGCGTAGGACTCTCGGGGGAGCAGTACTTC
TRBJ2-7,NA,TRBV4-2,NA,CASSQEHSYEQYF,TGTGCCAGCAGCCAAGAGCACAGCTACGAGCAGTACTTC
TRBJ1-1,once,TRBV5-6,TRBD1,CASSLVDREGTEAFF,TGTGCCAGCAGCTTGGTGGACAGGGAGGGCACTGAAGCTTTCTTT
TRBJ2-3,NA,TRBV28,TRBD2,CASSFSAGGLDTQYF,TGTGCCAGCAGTTTCTCGGCGGGAGGGTTGGATACGCAGTATTTT
TRBJ2-2,NA,TRBV11-3,NA,CASSQGPGELFF,TGTGCCAGCAGCCAAGGTCCCGGGGAGCTGTTTTTT
TRBJ2-4,NA,TRBV28,TRBD2,CASSFHGLTSGRAEAKNIQYF,TGTGCCAGCAGTTTCCATGGGCTGACTAGCGGGAGGGCCGAGGCCAAAAACATTCAGTACTTC
TRBJ2-5,NA,TRBV27,TRBD2,CASSLSGLVKETQYF,TGTGCCAGCAGTTTAAGCGGACTAGTAAAAGAGACCCAGTACTTC
TRBJ2-7,NA,TRBV28,TRBD2,CASSLGGVEQYF,TGTGCCAGCAGTTTGGGAGGGGTCGAGCAGTACTTC
TRBJ2-1,NA,TRBV11-2,NA,CASSPQFEMGAFYNEQFF,TGTGCCAGCAGCCCCCAGTTTGAGATGGGGGCTTTCTACAATGAGCAGTTCTTC
TRBJ1-1,few,TRBV28,NA,CASRGGVSGAFF,TGTGCCAGCAGGGGTGGCGTTAGCGGAGCTTTCTTT
TRBJ2-3,NA,TRBV7-3,NA,CASSLTTSTDTQYF,TGTGCCAGCAGCTTAACCACTAGCACAGATACGCAGTATTTT
TRBJ2-1,NA,TRBV6-1,TRBD2,CASSGTGAGDNNEQFF,TGTGCCAGCAGTGGGACGGGAGCGGGGGACAACAATGAGCAGTTCTTC
TRBJ2-3,NA,TRBV5-4,TRBD1,CASTRTGGPTDTQYF,TGTGCCAGCACCAGGACAGGGGGACCCACAGATACGCAGTATTTT
TRBJ2-3,NA,TRBV7-2,TRBD2,CASSPRLAGGIDTQYF,TGTGCCAGCAGCCCCCGACTAGCGGGAGGTATAGATACGCAGTATTTT
TRBJ2-1,NA,TRBV7-7,NA,CASSLSGTSNEQFF,TGTGCTAGCAGCCTCTCCGGGACAAGTAATGAGCAGTTCTTC
TRBJ2-3,NA,TRBV6-4,TRBD2,CASSDSIAGGPTDTQYF,TGTGCCAGCAGTGACTCGATAGCGGGAGGGCCCACAGATACGCAGTATTTT
TRBJ2-1,NA,TRBV11-1,TRBD2,CASSRTSAGTEQFF,TGTGCCAGCAGCCGTACTAGCGCAGGTACTGAGCAGTTCTTC
TRBJ2-2,NA,TRBV5-4,NA,CASSFTLAFPRELFF,TGTGCCAGCAGTTTTACTTTAGCCTTCCCCCGGGAGCTGTTTTTT
TRBJ1-5,few,TRBV9,NA,CASSRQAQGNQPQHF,TGTGCCAGCAGCCGACAGGCCCAGGGCAATCAGCCCCAGCATTTT
TRBJ2-7,NA,TRBV10-1,NA,CASEDKPTYEQYF,TGCGCCAGCGAGGACAAACCTACCTACGAGCAGTACTTC
TRBJ1-2,NA,TRBV20-1,NA,CSASGTYGYTF,TGCAGTGCTAGTGGCACTTATGGCTACACCTTC
TRBJ2-7,NA,TRBV20-1,NA,CSAPGPEQYF,TGCAGTGCTCCAGGGCCCGAGCAGTACTTC
TRBJ2-2,NA,TRBV5-6,NA,CASSPSQTRTGELFF,TGTGCCAGCAGCCCCTCACAGACAAGGACCGGGGAGCTGTTTTTT
TRBJ1-2,once,TRBV18,NA,CASSQRDGGNGYTF,TGTGCCAGCTCACAGCGGGACGGCGGAAATGGCTACACCTTC
TRBJ2-7,once,TRBV28,NA,CASSRPRGSSYEQYF,TGTGCCAGCAGTCGGCCAAGGGGGTCATCCTACGAGCAGTACTTC
TRBJ2-5,NA,TRBV6-1,TRBD2,CASSQGTIRETQYF,TGTGCCAGCAGCCAAGGGACTATACGAGAGACCCAGTACTTC
TRBJ2-1,NA,TRBV27,TRBD2,CASSLSWTSPWSDEQFF,TGTGCCAGCAGTTTATCGTGGACTAGCCCCTGGAGCGATGAGCAGTTCTTC
TRBJ2-1,NA,TRBV7-2,NA,CASSSRAGLGPYNEQFF,TGTGCCAGCAGCTCCAGGGCGGGACTTGGCCCCTACAATGAGCAGTTCTTC
TRBJ2-1,NA,TRBV7-2,TRBD2,CASSLVLAGGGEQFF,TGTGCCAGCAGCTTAGTCCTAGCGGGAGGGGGTGAGCAGTTCTTC
TRBJ2-5,NA,TRBV6-1,TRBD2,CATRGGGQETQYF,TGTGCCACCCGCGGGGGAGGTCAAGAGACCCAGTACTTC
TRBJ1-3,NA,TRBV4-2,NA,CASSQEGTSGNTIYF,TGTGCCAGCAGCCAGGAGGGGACATCTGGAAACACCATATATTTT
TRBJ2-5,NA,TRBV14,NA,CASSQVRGAGQYF,TGTGCCAGCAGCCAAGTTCGAGGGGCTGGGCAGTACTTC
TRBJ2-2,NA,TRBV28,NA,CASGRNTGELFF,TGTGCCAGCGGGCGGAACACCGGGGAGCTGTTTTTT
TRBJ1-2,NA,TRBV19,TRBD1,CASRLDRSGGYTF,TGTGCCAGTAGGTTGGACAGGAGCGGAGGCTACACCTTC
TRBJ2-1,few,TRBV5-6,TRBD2,CASSLGLVTNEQFF,TGTGCCAGCAGCCTGGGACTAGTTACGAATGAGCAGTTCTTC
TRBJ2-2,NA,TRBV19,TRBD2,CATPPRQAGAGASYTGELFF,TGTGCCACCCCCCCCCGACAGGCCGGAGCGGGAGCTTCGTACACCGGGGAGCTGTTTTTT
TRBJ2-7,NA,TRBV5-4,NA,CASSLAIGSYEQYF,TGTGCCAGCAGCTTGGCTATCGGCTCCTACGAGCAGTACTTC
TRBJ1-1,NA,TRBV11-2,NA,CASSLDGNRRYTEAFF,TGTGCCAGCAGCTTAGATGGGAACAGGAGATACACTGAAGCTTTCTTT
TRBJ2-7,NA,TRBV6-5,TRBD1,CASSQGQTDYEQYF,TGTGCCAGCAGCCAGGGACAGACGGACTACGAGCAGTACTTC
TRBJ2-1,NA,TRBV2,TRBD2,CASSERGLANNEQFF,TGTGCCAGCAGTGAACGGGGACTAGCGAACAATGAGCAGTTCTTC